These 9 T cell receptor beta chains came from one sample sequenced in a study of T-cell reconstitution after alpha-beta-depleted transplantation in children (dated by TCRdb to 2016 to 2018). Libraries were prepared through PCR. The sample was run on an Illumina HiSeq 2500. TCR libraries were prepared with molecular barcoding, using unique molecular identifiers to normalize TCRbeta repertoire quantification. The public reads were quality trimmed at Q25 with fastp and then assembled into clones with MiXCR by TCRdb, keeping productive beta chains. Each entry merges the rows of one CDR3 protein and shows their most common DNA and genes. For this sample the table gives hundreds of thousands of distinct CDR3 sequences, of which 15% to 20% were detected only once. Of the sample, under 30% falls within the top ten clones. In the paper's terms, the treatment or condition label means: allogeneic hematopoietic cell transplantation with graft depleted of TCRalphabeta T cells and CD19 B cells.

Sequences were derived from PBMCs, mostly from graft donor cells, sampled 360 days after TCRalphabeta/CD19-depleted stem cell transplant. The source is a boy under two years old who had a stem cell transplant for Wiskott-Aldrich syndrome, so the T cells may come from the graft donor.

This clonotype was picked up a small number of times. The chain recombines TRBV5-5 with TRBJ1-5, with D perhaps matching TRBD1 (5 bases). The CDR3 is made up of 14 amino acids. Trimming shortened V by 4 bases and J by 3 bases, and 11 bases separated the two germline ends. The germline CDR1 and CDR2 sequences are SGHKS and YYEKEE (reference sequence). The CDR3 protein is CASSPGHLNQPQHF. The CDR3 DNA sequence: TGTGCCAGCAGCCCCGGACATCTCAATCAGCCCCAGCATTTT.

V and J are TRBV7-9 and TRBJ2-7; the match to TRBD2 covers 7 bases. CDR3 length equals 16 residues. Germline CDR1 is SEHNR and CDR2 is FQNEAQ (reference sequence). V trimming: 2 bases; J trimming: 4 bases; junction bases outside the gene matches: 11. CDR3 residues: CASSLSGQRGSYEQYF. CDR3 nucleotide sequence: TGTGCCAGCAGCTTATCGGGCCAGCGGGGCTCTTACGAGCAGTACTTC. Combining the CDR3 with reference TRBV7-9 and TRBJ2-7 gives the whole variable domain DTGVSQNPRHKITKRGQNVTFRCDPISEHNRLYWYRQTLGQGPEFLTYFQNEAQLEKSRLLSDRFSAERPKGSFSTLEIQRTEQGDSAMYLCASSLSGQRGSYEQYFGPGTRLTVT.

The table lists this clonotype with a few counts. The chain links TRBV5-4 to TRBJ2-3, with D hard to call. In germline, CDR1 is SGHNT, CDR2 YYREEE (reference sequence). The CDR3 runs to 16 residues. Trimming pared 0 bases from V and 2 bases from J, leaving 13 bases between. CDR3: CASSLDLKWNTDTQYF. The CDR3 DNA reads as TGTGCCAGCAGCTTGGATCTTAAGTGGAACACAGATACGCAGTATTTT.

The rearrangement links TRBV2 to TRBJ2-1, with 9 bases identical to TRBD1. This CDR3 region has 15 residues. Germline CDR1 SNHLY, CDR2 FYNNEI. Trimming removed 4 bases from V and 5 bases from J; junction bases left unmatched: 6. The CDR3 reads CASSGTGDPHNEQFF. DNA of the CDR3: TGTGCCAGCAGTGGGACAGGGGACCCTCACAATGAGCAGTTCTTC.

This chain links TRBV6-1 with TRBJ2-3; no definite D call. Germline CDR1 is MNHNS and CDR2 is SASEGT. This CDR3 is built from 16 residues. V lost 6 bases, J lost 3 bases, and 19 bases lay in between. CDR3 loop: CASSRVRLSLTDTQYF. The CDR3 coding sequence is TGTGCCAGCAGCCGGGTGAGACTCAGCTTAACAGATACGCAGTATTTT.

This clonotype showed up just a few times. The V and J genes are TRBV6-5 and TRBJ2-1; 8 nucleotides align to TRBD2. The V and J ends lost 0 bases and 5 bases, in that order; junction bases with no gene match: 3. Germline V gene data show CDR1 as MNHEY and CDR2 as SVGAGI. CDR3 length: 15 amino acids. CDR3 in amino acids: CASSYSPGGNNEQFF. CDR3 DNA: TGTGCCAGCAGTTACTCCCCGGGAGGGAACAATGAGCAGTTCTTC.

The genes are TRBV29-1 and TRBJ2-5; 8 bases fit TRBD1. With 4 bases clipped from V and 0 bases from J, the junction kept 1 base outside the gene matches. CDR3 length: 13 amino acids. The V gene's germline CDR1 is SQVTM and CDR2 ANQGSEA. The CDR3 loop reads CSVAGGYQETQYF. The CDR3 DNA follows: TGCAGCGTTGCAGGGGGCTACCAAGAGACCCAGTACTTC.

This clonotype occurred a few times. J is TRBJ2-2 and V is TRBV25-1; D unresolved. This CDR3 comprises 14 residues. Trimming removed 4 bases at V and 2 bases at J, with 8 bases between. The germline CDR1 and CDR2 sequences are MGHDK and SYGVNS. The CDR3 protein is CASSVGPNTGELFF. The CDR3 region has the DNA TGTGCCAGCAGTGTAGGACCTAACACCGGGGAGCTGTTTTTT.

The chain recombines TRBV20-1 with TRBJ2-7, with TRBD2 matching 8 bases. Germline V CDR1 and CDR2: DFQATT, SNEGSKA (reference sequence). Trimming at V came to 5 bases and at J to 4 bases, leaving 13 bases not matched to a gene. This CDR3 has 15 residues. The CDR3 DNA sequence: TGCAGTGCTTCCTTTTTGGAGCGGGAGCGGTACGAGCAGTACTTC. The encoded protein is CSASFLERERYEQYF.